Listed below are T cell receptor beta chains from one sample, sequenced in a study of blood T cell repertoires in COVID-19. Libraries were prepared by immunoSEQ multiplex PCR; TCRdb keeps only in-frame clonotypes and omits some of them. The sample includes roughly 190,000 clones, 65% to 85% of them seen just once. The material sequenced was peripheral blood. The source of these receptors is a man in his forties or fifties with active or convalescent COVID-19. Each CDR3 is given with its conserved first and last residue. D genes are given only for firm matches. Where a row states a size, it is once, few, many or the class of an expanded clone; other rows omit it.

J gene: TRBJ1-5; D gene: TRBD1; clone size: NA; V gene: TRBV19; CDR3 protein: CASSTRTGGQPQHF; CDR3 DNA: TGTGCCAGTAGTACCCGGACAGGGGGCCAGCCCCAGCATTTT
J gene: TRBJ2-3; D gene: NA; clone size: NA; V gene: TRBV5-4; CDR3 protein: CAVRGAKEWSDTQYF; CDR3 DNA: TGTGCCGTCAGGGGGGCGAAAGAGTGGTCAGATACGCAGTATTTT
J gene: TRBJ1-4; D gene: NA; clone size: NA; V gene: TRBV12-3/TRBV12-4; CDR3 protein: CASKGPGEKLFF; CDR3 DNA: TGTGCCAGCAAGGGGCCAGGGGAAAAACTGTTTTTT
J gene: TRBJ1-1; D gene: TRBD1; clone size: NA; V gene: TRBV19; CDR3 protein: CASSNVVPRDRRKGTEAFF; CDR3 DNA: TGTGCCAGTAGTAACGTTGTTCCCCGGGACAGGAGAAAAGGGACTGAAGCTTTCTTT
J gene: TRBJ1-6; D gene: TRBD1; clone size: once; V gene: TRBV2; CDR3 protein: CASSLGTGDNSPLHF; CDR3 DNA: TGTGCCAGCAGTCTCGGGACAGGGGACAATTCACCCCTCCACTTT
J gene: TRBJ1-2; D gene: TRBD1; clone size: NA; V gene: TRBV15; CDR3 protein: CATSLPTGERDGYTF; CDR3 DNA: TGTGCCACCAGCTTACCGACAGGGGAGAGGGATGGCTACACCTTC
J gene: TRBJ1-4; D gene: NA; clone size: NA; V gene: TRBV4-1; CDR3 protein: CASSHGTIDEKLFF; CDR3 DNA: TGCGCCAGCAGCCATGGGACAATTGATGAAAAACTGTTTTTT
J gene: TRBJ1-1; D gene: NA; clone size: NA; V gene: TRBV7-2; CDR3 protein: CASSLEGVSFEAFF; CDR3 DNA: TGTGCCAGCAGCTTAGAGGGGGTCAGCTTTGAAGCTTTCTTT
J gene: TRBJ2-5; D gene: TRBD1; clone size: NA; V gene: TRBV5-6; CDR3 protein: CASSFGTGERGETQYF; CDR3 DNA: TGTGCCAGCAGCTTCGGGACAGGGGAGCGTGGGGAGACCCAGTACTTC
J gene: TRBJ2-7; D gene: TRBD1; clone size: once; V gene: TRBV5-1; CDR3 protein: CASSPGQGGEQYF; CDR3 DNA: TGCGCCAGCAGCCCGGGACAGGGGGGTGAGCAGTACTTC
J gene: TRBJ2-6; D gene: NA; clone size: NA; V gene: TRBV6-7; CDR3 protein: CASSHPVTVSGANVLTF; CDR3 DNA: TGTGCCAGCAGTCACCCAGTTACAGTATCTGGGGCCAACGTCCTGACTTTC
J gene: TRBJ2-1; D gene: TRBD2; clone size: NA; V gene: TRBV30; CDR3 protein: CAWSGSGTTEQFF; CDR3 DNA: TGTGCCTGGAGCGGATCCGGGACTACTGAGCAGTTCTTC
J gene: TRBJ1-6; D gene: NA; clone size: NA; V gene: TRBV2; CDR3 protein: CASSEMERSSYNSPLHF; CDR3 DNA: TGTGCCAGCAGTGAGATGGAGAGGAGCTCCTATAATTCACCCCTCCACTTT
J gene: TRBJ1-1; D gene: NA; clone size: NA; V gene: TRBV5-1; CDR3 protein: CASAVEGMNTEAFF; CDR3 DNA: TGCGCCAGCGCGGTGGAGGGGATGAACACTGAAGCTTTCTTT
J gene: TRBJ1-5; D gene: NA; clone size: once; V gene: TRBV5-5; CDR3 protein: CASSSRQDAAPEPQHF; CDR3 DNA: TGTGCCAGCAGCTCTCGACAGGACGCCGCTCCGGAGCCCCAGCATTTT
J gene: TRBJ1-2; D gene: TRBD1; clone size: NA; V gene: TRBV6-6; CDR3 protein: CASSPRDRVRSGYGYTF; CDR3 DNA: TGTGCCAGCAGTCCCAGGGACAGGGTCAGATCTGGCTATGGCTACACCTTC
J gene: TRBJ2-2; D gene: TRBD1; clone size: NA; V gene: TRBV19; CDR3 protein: CASSTRTGTVNTGELFF; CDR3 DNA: TGTGCCAGTAGTACGCGAACCGGGACAGTGAACACCGGGGAGCTGTTTTTT
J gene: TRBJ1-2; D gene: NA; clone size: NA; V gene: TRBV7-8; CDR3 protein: CASSHDIRDYGYTF; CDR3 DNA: TGTGCCAGCAGCCACGACATTCGTGACTATGGCTACACCTTC
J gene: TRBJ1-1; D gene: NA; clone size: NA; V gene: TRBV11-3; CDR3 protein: CASGRGAGTEAFF; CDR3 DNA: TGTGCCAGCGGGAGGGGCGCGGGTACTGAAGCTTTCTTT
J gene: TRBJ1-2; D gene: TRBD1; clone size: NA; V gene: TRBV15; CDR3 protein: CATSRAGRGYGYTF; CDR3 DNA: TGTGCCACCAGCAGAGCCGGCAGGGGGTATGGCTACACCTTC
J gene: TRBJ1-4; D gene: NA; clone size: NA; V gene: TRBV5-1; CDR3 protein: CASSLGGQDNEKLFF; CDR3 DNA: TGCGCCAGCAGCTTGGGAGGGCAGGATAATGAAAAACTGTTTTTT
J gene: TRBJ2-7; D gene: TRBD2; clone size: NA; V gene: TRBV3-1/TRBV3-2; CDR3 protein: CASSQAGGGTNEQYF; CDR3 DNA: TGTGCCAGCAGCCAAGCGGGGGGGGGAACCAACGAGCAGTACTTC
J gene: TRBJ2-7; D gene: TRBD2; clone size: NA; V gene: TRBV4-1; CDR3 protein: CASSPDGLAGGPLEQYF; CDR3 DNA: TGCGCCAGCAGCCCCGACGGACTAGCGGGAGGGCCGCTCGAGCAGTACTTC
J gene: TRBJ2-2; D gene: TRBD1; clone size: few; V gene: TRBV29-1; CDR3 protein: CSVIPWDRGTGELFF; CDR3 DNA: TGCAGCGTCATACCCTGGGACAGGGGAACGGGGGAGCTGTTTTTT
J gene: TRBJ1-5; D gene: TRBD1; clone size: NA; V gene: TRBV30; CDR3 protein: CAWSVSRGHQPQHF; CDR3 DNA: TGTGCCTGGAGTGTAAGCAGGGGGCATCAGCCCCAGCATTTT
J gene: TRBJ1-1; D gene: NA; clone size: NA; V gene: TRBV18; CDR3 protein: CASSPPRVGNTEAFF; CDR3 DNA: TGTGCCAGCTCACCACCCAGGGTGGGGAACACTGAAGCTTTCTTT
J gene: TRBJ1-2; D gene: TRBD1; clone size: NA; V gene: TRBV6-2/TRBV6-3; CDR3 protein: CASSYWDRDHYGYTF; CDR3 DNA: TGTGCCAGCAGTTACTGGGACAGGGATCACTATGGCTACACCTTC